This is a list of T cell receptor beta chains from one sample in a study of shared clonotypes between healthy human individuals. Some clones are missing from TCRdb's copy, which holds only in-frame ones; the method was immunoSEQ multiplex PCR. The repertoire has more than 550,000 clones, roughly 87% of them found once; the top ten carry 34%. Source material: memory CD8+ T cells from PBMCs. The source of these receptors is a man aged 18 to 29 in good health. Some clones in this sample may be carry-over from other donors' samples. Each CDR3 is given with its conserved first and last residue. D genes are given only for firm matches. Clone size, where shown, is once, few, many, or a class for clones that have expanded.

V gene: TRBV25-1
D gene: .
J gene: TRBJ2-2
clone size: .
CDR3 protein: CASTNHRVGGELFF
CDR3 DNA: TGTGCCAGCACCAACCACAGGGTAGGCGGGGAGCTGTTTTTT

V gene: TRBV6-5
D gene: .
J gene: TRBJ2-7
clone size: .
CDR3 protein: CASSYSRQDYEQYF
CDR3 DNA: TGTGCCAGCAGTTACTCAAGACAGGATTACGAGCAGTACTTC

V gene: TRBV23-1
D gene: .
J gene: TRBJ1-5
clone size: .
CDR3 protein: CASSQSARGRSNQPQHF
CDR3 DNA: TGCGCCAGCAGTCAATCGGCACGGGGCAGGAGCAATCAGCCCCAGCATTTT

V gene: TRBV5-1
D gene: .
J gene: TRBJ1-2
clone size: .
CDR3 protein: CASSLAQGLDYGYTF
CDR3 DNA: TGCGCCAGCAGCTTGGCCCAGGGGCTGGACTATGGCTACACCTTC

V gene: TRBV19
D gene: .
J gene: TRBJ2-7
clone size: .
CDR3 protein: CASSIGSEQYF
CDR3 DNA: TGTGCCAGTAGTATAGGATCCGAGCAGTACTTC

V gene: TRBV6-1
D gene: .
J gene: TRBJ1-1
clone size: .
CDR3 protein: CASSVRQKNTEAFF
CDR3 DNA: TGTGCCAGCAGTGTGCGTCAGAAGAACACTGAAGCTTTCTTT

V gene: TRBV27
D gene: .
J gene: TRBJ2-7
clone size: .
CDR3 protein: CASGGPGNQQYF
CDR3 DNA: TGTGCCAGCGGGGGGCCCGGGAACCAGCAGTACTTC

V gene: TRBV29-1
D gene: TRBD2
J gene: TRBJ2-3
clone size: .
CDR3 protein: CSVEVSRPAGADTQYF
CDR3 DNA: TGCAGCGTTGAAGTTAGCCGGCCCGCGGGAGCGGATACGCAGTATTTT

V gene: TRBV5-6
D gene: .
J gene: TRBJ1-4
clone size: .
CDR3 protein: CASSGATNEKLFF
CDR3 DNA: TGTGCCAGCAGCGGTGCAACTAATGAAAAACTGTTTTTT

V gene: TRBV19
D gene: .
J gene: TRBJ2-1
clone size: .
CDR3 protein: CASSATLFNEQFF
CDR3 DNA: TGTGCCAGTTCCGCGACCCTTTTCAATGAGCAGTTCTTC

V gene: TRBV5-1
D gene: .
J gene: TRBJ2-3
clone size: .
CDR3 protein: CASSLWTGVADTQYF
CDR3 DNA: TGCGCCAGCAGCTTGTGGACGGGAGTTGCAGATACGCAGTATTTT

V gene: TRBV5-1
D gene: .
J gene: TRBJ1-1
clone size: .
CDR3 protein: CASSLEAGIYTEAFF
CDR3 DNA: TGCGCCAGCAGCTTGGAGGCAGGTATTTACACTGAAGCTTTCTTT

V gene: TRBV27
D gene: TRBD1
J gene: TRBJ1-5
clone size: .
CDR3 protein: CASSSKQGAASNQPQHF
CDR3 DNA: TGTGCCAGCAGCTCGAAACAGGGGGCGGCTAGCAATCAGCCCCAGCATTTT

V gene: TRBV27
D gene: .
J gene: TRBJ1-2
clone size: .
CDR3 protein: CASSLKKTANYGYTF
CDR3 DNA: TGTGCCAGCAGTCTAAAAAAGACAGCTAACTATGGCTACACCTTC

V gene: TRBV5-6
D gene: .
J gene: TRBJ2-7
clone size: .
CDR3 protein: CASSPSFPPYEQYF
CDR3 DNA: TGTGCCAGCAGCCCCTCTTTCCCGCCCTACGAGCAGTACTTC

V gene: TRBV29-1
D gene: .
J gene: TRBJ2-1
clone size: .
CDR3 protein: CSALSQGPYNEQFF
CDR3 DNA: TGCAGCGCCCTATCCCAGGGACCCTACAATGAGCAGTTCTTC

V gene: TRBV9
D gene: TRBD2
J gene: TRBJ2-5
clone size: .
CDR3 protein: CASSPRGGQETQYF
CDR3 DNA: TGTGCCAGCAGCCCCCGGGGGGGGCAAGAGACCCAGTACTTC

V gene: TRBV9
D gene: .
J gene: TRBJ2-3
clone size: .
CDR3 protein: CASSTRGQDTQYF
CDR3 DNA: TGTGCCAGCAGCACCAGGGGACAAGATACGCAGTATTTT

V gene: TRBV19
D gene: .
J gene: TRBJ2-7
clone size: .
CDR3 protein: CASSIDLSEQGFYEQYF
CDR3 DNA: TGTGCCAGTAGTATAGATTTATCCGAACAGGGATTTTACGAGCAGTACTTC

V gene: TRBV2
D gene: .
J gene: TRBJ2-1
clone size: once
CDR3 protein: CASSEPWGPSSNEQFF
CDR3 DNA: TGTGCCAGCAGCGAACCCTGGGGGCCCTCGAGCAATGAGCAGTTCTTC

V gene: TRBV10-3
D gene: TRBD1
J gene: TRBJ2-5
clone size: .
CDR3 protein: CAISGTGDETQYF
CDR3 DNA: TGTGCCATCAGTGGGACAGGGGATGAGACCCAGTACTTC

V gene: TRBV28
D gene: TRBD2
J gene: TRBJ2-3
clone size: .
CDR3 protein: CASSSEGGRDTDTQYF
CDR3 DNA: TGTGCCAGCAGCTCCGAGGGAGGGAGGGACACAGATACGCAGTATTTT

V gene: TRBV21-1
D gene: .
J gene: TRBJ2-5
clone size: .
CDR3 protein: CARKVASGKNQVGTQYF
CDR3 DNA: TGTGCCCGCAAAGTTGCTAGCGGGAAAAACCAAGTCGGGACCCAGTACTTC

V gene: TRBV28
D gene: .
J gene: TRBJ1-1
clone size: .
CDR3 protein: CASSFWGSGEAFF
CDR3 DNA: TGTGCCAGCAGTTTTTGGGGCAGCGGAGAAGCTTTCTTT

V gene: TRBV28
D gene: .
J gene: TRBJ1-1
clone size: .
CDR3 protein: CASRENTEAFF
CDR3 DNA: TGTGCCAGCAGGGAGAACACTGAAGCTTTCTTT

V gene: TRBV5-6
D gene: .
J gene: TRBJ2-1
clone size: .
CDR3 protein: CASSLAQWESLDNEQFF
CDR3 DNA: TGTGCCAGCAGCTTGGCCCAATGGGAGAGCCTTGACAATGAGCAGTTCTTC

V gene: TRBV7-8
D gene: TRBD2
J gene: TRBJ2-1
clone size: once
CDR3 protein: CASSLGTSGMGSFYNEQFF
CDR3 DNA: TGTGCCAGCAGCTTAGGGACTAGCGGGATGGGTAGCTTCTACAATGAGCAGTTCTTC

V gene: TRBV27
D gene: .
J gene: TRBJ2-7
clone size: .
CDR3 protein: CASSEKGEGSYEQYF
CDR3 DNA: TGTGCCAGCAGTGAGAAAGGAGAAGGCTCCTACGAGCAGTACTTC

V gene: TRBV5-4
D gene: TRBD2
J gene: TRBJ2-7
clone size: .
CDR3 protein: CASSLGVAGGVVYEQYF
CDR3 DNA: TGTGCCAGCAGCTTGGGGGTAGCGGGAGGGGTTGTATACGAGCAGTACTTC

V gene: TRBV7-2
D gene: .
J gene: TRBJ2-7
clone size: .
CDR3 protein: CASSPRSYEQYF
CDR3 DNA: TGTGCCAGCAGCCCGAGGTCCTACGAGCAGTACTTC

V gene: TRBV10-3
D gene: .
J gene: TRBJ2-7
clone size: once
CDR3 protein: CAIRGPGRAVIGYEQYF
CDR3 DNA: TGTGCCATCAGGGGACCGGGTCGCGCCGTTATCGGCTACGAGCAGTACTTC